What follows describes a single T cell receptor beta chain. The study team obtained lesional scalp punch biopsies and peripheral blood from alopecia areata patients. The V gene's germline CDR1 is SGHAT and CDR2 FQNNGV. After removal of 4 bases from V and 1 base from J, the junction contained 6 bases not matched to a gene. The CDR3 covers 15 residues. These data are taken from a study of CD8+ T cells in alopecia areata. RNA, once extracted, was reverse transcribed into cDNA for use as the sequencing template. The data were produced by immunoSEQ multiplex PCR, yet TCRdb's version contains in-frame clones alone and is incomplete. Of some 150,000 clones in the sample, approximately 65% were seen once.

The source material was CD8+ T cells sorted from blood, sampled at week 0. The chain joins TRBV11-2 to TRBJ2-5; 7 nucleotides agree with TRBD2. This TCR derives from a human donor with alopecia areata. The CDR3 DNA follows: TGTGCCAGCAGCTCGGTAGGACTAGTCCAAGAGACCCAGTACTTC. It encodes CASSSVGLVQETQYF.